These T cell receptor beta chains were read from a single sample in a study of T-cell memory formation after mild COVID-19. TCRdb passed the 5' RACE reads through MiXCR, listing each CDR3 protein once. The data show fewer than 300,000 distinct CDR3 sequences, 16% seen once. Material for sequencing was PBMCs or a T cell subset sorted from them (not recorded which). These receptors were obtained from a man younger than 30 who had mild COVID-19 (a few samples of this study predate the infection). Cell type and time point are not known. Both conserved end residues are part of each CDR3. D genes are given only for firm matches. Some rows have no size entry. The others give once, few or many, or a class for an expanded clone.

CSASVGQPQHF TGCAGTGCTAGTGTAGGTCAGCCCCAGCATTTT 11 TRBJ1-5 few TRBV20-1 NA
CASSVRQDFYNEQFF TGTGCCAGCAGCGTCCGACAGGACTTTTACAATGAGCAGTTCTTC 15 TRBJ2-1 few TRBV9 NA
CASSQGGSGVSQETQYF TGCGCCAGCAGCCAAGGTGGAAGCGGCGTCTCGCAAGAGACCCAGTACTTC 17 TRBJ2-5 NA TRBV4-3 NA
CASSSPRRGANVLTF TGTGCCAGCAGCTCCCCCAGGAGGGGGGCCAACGTCCTGACTTTC 15 TRBJ2-6 few TRBV7-9 NA
CASRQLQGYEQYF TGTGCCAGCAGACAATTACAGGGTTACGAGCAGTACTTC 13 TRBJ2-7 few TRBV2 NA
CASSPPQSSGNTIYF TGTGCCAGCAGTCCGCCCCAGAGCTCTGGAAACACCATATATTTT 15 TRBJ1-3 NA TRBV12-3/TRBV12-4 NA
CASTQHGAAKNIQYF TGTGCCAGCACTCAACACGGGGCGGCTAAAAACATTCAGTACTTC 15 TRBJ2-4 many TRBV12-3/TRBV12-4 NA
CASSSPGVSGQPQHF TGTGCCAGCAGCTCCCCAGGGGTGTCAGGACAGCCCCAGCATTTT 15 TRBJ1-5 many TRBV6-5 NA
CASSYSRGPYEQYF TGTGCCAGCAGTTACTCCCGGGGACCCTACGAGCAGTACTTC 14 TRBJ2-7 few TRBV6-2/TRBV6-3 NA
CASSPKAAVVAGIYGYTF TGCGCCAGCAGCCCTAAGGCGGCTGTGGTTGCAGGGATCTATGGCTACACCTTC 18 TRBJ1-2 NA TRBV4-1 NA
CASSLTATDTQYF TGTGCCAGCAGCTTGACAGCCACAGATACGCAGTATTTT 13 TRBJ2-3 few TRBV5-6 NA
CASSQVSTRTDTQYF TGCGCCAGCAGCCAAGTTAGCACGAGAACAGATACGCAGTATTTT 15 TRBJ2-3 NA TRBV4-3 NA
CASSLALAGTYTGELFF TGTGCCAGCAGCTTGGCTCTAGCGGGGACTTACACCGGGGAGCTGTTTTTT 17 TRBJ2-2 few TRBV5-4 TRBD2
CASSFTRGDDGETQYF TGTGCCAGCAGCTTCACCCGGGGGGACGACGGGGAGACCCAGTACTTC 16 TRBJ2-5 few TRBV5-6 TRBD2
CASSQAAVDYNEQFF TGTGCCAGCAGCCAAGCAGCGGTCGATTACAATGAGCAGTTCTTC 15 TRBJ2-1 few TRBV3-1 NA
CASSLRDRANQPQHF TGTGCCAGCTCACTACGTGACAGGGCCAATCAGCCCCAGCATTTT 15 TRBJ1-5 NA TRBV18 TRBD1
CASTFGPKNTEAFF TGTGCCAGCACCTTCGGGCCGAAGAACACTGAAGCTTTCTTT 14 TRBJ1-1 NA TRBV7-2 NA
CASSLPQTSAGELFF TGCGCCAGCAGCTTGCCCCAGACTAGCGCCGGGGAGCTGTTTTTT 15 TRBJ2-2 few TRBV5-1 TRBD2
CASSGQSTDTQYF TGCGCCAGCTCCGGACAGTCCACAGATACGCAGTATTTT 13 TRBJ2-3 few TRBV5-1 NA
CASSLSWGQPQHF TGTGCCAGCAGTTTATCTTGGGGTCAGCCCCAGCATTTT 13 TRBJ1-5 few TRBV27 NA
CASSFPAGQAFF TGTGCCAGCAGTTTCCCAGCAGGGCAAGCTTTCTTT 12 TRBJ1-1 NA TRBV28 NA
CASSAGGTNGYTF TGTGCCAGCAGCGCAGGGGGTACTAATGGCTACACCTTC 13 TRBJ1-2 few TRBV5-4 TRBD1
CASSFRRRRGRTEAFF TGTGCCAGCAGCTTCCGCCGCAGGAGGGGAAGGACTGAAGCTTTCTTT 16 TRBJ1-1 once TRBV7-2 NA
CASSQVPRRSLRMNTEAFF TGCGCCAGCAGCCAAGTCCCCAGGAGATCGTTAAGGATGAACACTGAAGCTTTCTTT 19 TRBJ1-1 few TRBV4-3 NA
CASSRSSGGAPEQFF TGTGCCAGCAGCCGCTCTAGCGGGGGGGCCCCTGAGCAGTTCTTC 15 TRBJ2-1 NA TRBV5-8 TRBD2
CASSSPEGAGGELFF TGTGCCAGTAGTAGCCCCGAGGGGGCCGGCGGGGAGCTGTTTTTT 15 TRBJ2-2 few TRBV19 TRBD1
CASSAQGAGYGYTF TGTGCCAGCAGTGCACAGGGGGCAGGCTATGGCTACACCTTC 14 TRBJ1-2 NA TRBV25-1 TRBD1
CASSLDRGVEAFF TGCGCCAGCAGCCTGGACAGAGGAGTTGAAGCTTTCTTT 13 TRBJ1-1 few TRBV5-1 NA
CSARDRFRLSDTQYF TGCAGTGCTAGAGATCGTTTTAGGTTATCAGATACGCAGTATTTT 15 TRBJ2-3 few TRBV20-1 NA
CASSPGAAGNEQYF TGCGCCAGCAGCCCAGGGGCCGCCGGGAACGAGCAGTACTTC 14 TRBJ2-7 NA TRBV5-1 NA
CASSQDDSTDTQYF TGCGCCAGCAGCCAAGATGACAGCACAGATACGCAGTATTTT 14 TRBJ2-3 few TRBV4-1 NA
CASSNDRGQWDTQYF TGTGCCAGCAGTAACGACAGGGGGCAATGGGATACGCAGTATTTT 15 TRBJ2-3 few TRBV2 TRBD1
CSVEHSYGYTF TGCAGCGTTGAACACAGCTATGGCTACACCTTC 11 TRBJ1-2 NA TRBV29-1 NA
CASSRGGTGELFF TGTGCCAGCAGCAGGGGGGGAACCGGGGAGCTGTTTTTT 13 TRBJ2-2 few TRBV9 NA
CASSLAGASGNTIYF TGTGCCAGCAGCTTGGCGGGGGCCTCTGGAAACACCATATATTTT 15 TRBJ1-3 few TRBV5-4 NA
CSASSNLDNPQHF TGCAGTGCTAGTTCAAATCTTGATAACCCCCAGCATTTT 13 TRBJ1-5 few TRBV20-1 NA
CASSSGQELSAFF TGTGCCAGCAGTTCGGGACAGGAATTATCAGCTTTCTTT 13 TRBJ1-1 few TRBV12-3/TRBV12-4 TRBD1
CASKQGNTIYF TGTGCCAGCAAACAAGGAAACACCATATATTTT 11 TRBJ1-3 few TRBV4-2 NA
CASSLAGTGHLYEQYF TGCGCCAGCAGCTTGGCCGGGACAGGGCATCTCTACGAGCAGTACTTC 16 TRBJ2-7 few TRBV5-1 TRBD1
CASSLASSGGPKQETQYF TGTGCCAGCAGCTTAGCCTCTAGCGGGGGGCCGAAGCAAGAGACCCAGTACTTC 18 TRBJ2-5 many TRBV7-6 TRBD2
CASSQPRTGRYEQYF TGCGCCAGCAGCCAACCTAGGACAGGGCGCTACGAGCAGTACTTC 15 TRBJ2-7 NA TRBV4-1 TRBD1
CASSLAGGIDTQYF TGTGCCAGCAGCTTAGCAGGGGGCATAGATACGCAGTATTTT 14 TRBJ2-3 many TRBV7-6 TRBD1
CASSLNRGPEQYF TGTGCCAGCAGTCTAAACAGGGGTCCCGAGCAGTACTTC 13 TRBJ2-7 few TRBV6-6 TRBD1
CAIRPSTFSSGANVLTF TGTGCCATCAGACCTTCGACATTTTCCTCTGGGGCCAACGTCCTGACTTTC 17 TRBJ2-6 NA TRBV10-3 NA
CASGWDRVGGELFF TGTGCCAGCGGCTGGGACAGGGTTGGCGGGGAGCTGTTTTTT 14 TRBJ2-2 many TRBV6-2/TRBV6-3 TRBD1
CASSLYDYTEAFF TGCGCCAGCAGCTTGTACGATTACACTGAAGCTTTCTTT 13 TRBJ1-1 NA TRBV5-1 NA
CASSLTRDSYGYTF TGTGCCAGCAGCTTAACCCGGGACAGCTATGGCTACACCTTC 14 TRBJ1-2 many TRBV7-2 TRBD1
CASSTGVPLYEQYF TGTGCCAGCAGTACCGGGGTCCCCCTCTACGAGCAGTACTTC 14 TRBJ2-7 NA TRBV28 NA
CASSYFRGLGYTF TGTGCCAGCAGTTACTTCAGGGGGCTCGGCTACACCTTC 13 TRBJ1-2 few TRBV6-5 TRBD1
CASSGDRPSSYNEQFF TGCGCCAGCTCCGGGGACAGGCCTAGCTCCTACAATGAGCAGTTCTTC 16 TRBJ2-1 few TRBV5-1 TRBD1
CSAKGVFETQYF TGCAGTGCGAAGGGGGTCTTCGAGACCCAGTACTTC 12 TRBJ2-5 NA TRBV20-1 NA
CATTKRDSYTEAFF TGTGCCACCACGAAGAGGGACAGCTACACTGAAGCTTTCTTT 14 TRBJ1-1 NA TRBV6-2/TRBV6-3 TRBD1
CASSGRYTNTGELFF TGTGCCAGCAGCGGACGATATACGAACACCGGGGAGCTGTTTTTT 15 TRBJ2-2 few TRBV6-1 NA
CSVGAGGSYEQYF TGCAGCGTTGGGGCAGGGGGCTCCTACGAGCAGTACTTC 13 TRBJ2-7 few TRBV29-1 TRBD1
CASSLLTGSYGYTF TGTGCCAGCAGCCTATTGACAGGGAGCTATGGCTACACCTTC 14 TRBJ1-2 few TRBV14 TRBD1